This T cell receptor (beta chain) stems from a study of regulatory T cells in long-lasting Graves disease. Building the TCR beta libraries relied on iRepertoire HTBI primers, and CDR3 regions underwent Arm-PCR. One entry per CDR3 protein, called by TCRdb with MiXCR from the multiplex PCR reads. The sample has roughly 430,000 distinct CDR3 sequences, 20% to 25% seen once. Germline CDR1 SQVTM, CDR2 ANQGSEA. CDR3 length: 17 amino acids. J was trimmed by 6 bases and V by 7 bases; bases with no gene match: 11. Study-wide findings and caveats: The study examined only peripheral blood, not thyroid tissue.

Documented time point: persistent/refractory GD, antithyroid drugs over 5 years with positive TRAb. Generation of the TCR library employed RNA extracted from PBMCs. As to this clonotype: Its antigen is unidentified. Since a much larger clone is just one base distant, this may be a read error.

The chain couples TRBV29-1 to TRBJ2-2, with TRBD2 identical over 16 bases. The receptor's source is a female donor with Graves disease. The specimen comprised peripheral blood mononuclear cells (PBMCs), sampled when the disease was refractory, from a patient treated with antithyroid drugs. The CDR3 DNA sequence: TGCAGCGCCTCGGGACTAGCGGGAGGGCCTGTCGCCGGGGAGCTGTTTTTT. Its translation is CSASGLAGGPVAGELFF.